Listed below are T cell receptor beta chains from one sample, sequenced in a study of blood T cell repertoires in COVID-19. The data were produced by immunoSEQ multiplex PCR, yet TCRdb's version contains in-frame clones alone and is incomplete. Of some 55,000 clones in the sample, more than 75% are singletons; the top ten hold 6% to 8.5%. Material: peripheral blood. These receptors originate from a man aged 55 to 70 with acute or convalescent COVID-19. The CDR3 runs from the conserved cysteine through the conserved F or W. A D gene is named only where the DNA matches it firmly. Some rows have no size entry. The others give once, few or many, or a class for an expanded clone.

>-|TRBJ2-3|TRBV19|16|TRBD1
CASSIGDGTDTDTQYF
TGTGCCAGTAGTATAGGGGATGGGACAGACACAGATACGCAGTATTTT
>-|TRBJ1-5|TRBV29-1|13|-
CSVVQSGGQPQHF
TGCAGCGTTGTCCAATCGGGTGGGCAGCCCCAGCATTTT
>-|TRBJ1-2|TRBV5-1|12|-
CASSMDSYGYTF
TGCGCCAGCAGCATGGACAGCTATGGCTACACCTTC
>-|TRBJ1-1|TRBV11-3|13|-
CASSQGGRNRAFF
TGTGCCAGCAGCCAGGGAGGCAGGAATAGGGCTTTCTTT
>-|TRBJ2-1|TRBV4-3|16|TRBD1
CASSLAGTGYYNEQFF
TGCGCCAGCAGCCTTGCCGGGACAGGGTACTACAATGAGCAGTTCTTC
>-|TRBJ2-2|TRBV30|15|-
CAWSGKGARTGELFF
TGTGCCTGGAGTGGCAAAGGGGCGAGGACCGGGGAGCTGTTTTTT
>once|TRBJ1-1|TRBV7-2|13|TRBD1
CASSLGQGKWAFF
TGTGCCAGCAGCCTTGGACAGGGGAAGTGGGCTTTCTTT
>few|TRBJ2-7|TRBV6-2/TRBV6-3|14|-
CASSSTSGTYEQYF
TGTGCCAGCAGTTCAACATCAGGAACCTACGAGCAGTACTTC
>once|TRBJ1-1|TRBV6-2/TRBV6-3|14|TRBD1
CASSKDRMNTEAFF
TGTGCCAGCAGTAAGGACAGGATGAACACTGAAGCTTTCTTT
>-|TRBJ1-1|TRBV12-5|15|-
CASGLDGQLNTEAFF
TGTGCTAGTGGTTTGGACGGACAATTGAACACTGAAGCTTTCTTT
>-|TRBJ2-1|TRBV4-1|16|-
CASSQEISGFGGEQFF
TGCGCCAGCAGCCAAGAAATTAGCGGCTTCGGGGGTGAGCAGTTCTTC
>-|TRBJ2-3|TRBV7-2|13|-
CATRSPVSYTQYF
TGTGCCACCAGGAGCCCCGTGTCGTATACGCAGTATTTT
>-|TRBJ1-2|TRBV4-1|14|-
CASSQDLRDYGYTF
TGCGCCAGCAGCCAAGATTTGCGGGATTATGGCTACACCTTC
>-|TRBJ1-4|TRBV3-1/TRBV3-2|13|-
CASSQLVDEKLFF
TGTGCCAGCAGCCAATTAGTGGATGAAAAACTGTTTTTT
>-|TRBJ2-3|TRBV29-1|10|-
CSVDADTQYF
TGCAGCGTTGACGCGGATACGCAGTATTTT
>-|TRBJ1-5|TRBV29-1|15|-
CSVELGSGGNQPQHF
TGCAGCGTTGAATTGGGCTCCGGGGGCAATCAGCCCCAGCATTTT
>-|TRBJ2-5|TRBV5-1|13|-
CASSRERGGTQYF
TGCGCCAGCAGCCGGGAACGGGGAGGGACCCAGTACTTC
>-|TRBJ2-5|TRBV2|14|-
CASRGTSGLETQYF
TGTGCCAGCAGGGGTACTTCAGGGTTAGAGACCCAGTACTTC
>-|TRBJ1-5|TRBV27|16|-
CASSPDTGLINQPQHF
TGTGCCAGCAGCCCTGACACGGGACTAATCAATCAGCCCCAGCATTTT
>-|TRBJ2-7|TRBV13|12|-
CASSLAGLEQYF
TGTGCCAGCAGCTTAGCGGGACTCGAGCAGTACTTC
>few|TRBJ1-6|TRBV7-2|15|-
CASSEDSSYNSPLHF
TGTGCCAGCAGTGAAGATAGCTCCTATAATTCACCCCTCCACTTT
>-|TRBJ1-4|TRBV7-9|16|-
CASSHFGRPSEGKLFF
TGTGCCAGCAGCCATTTCGGCCGCCCCTCGGAGGGAAAACTGTTTTTT
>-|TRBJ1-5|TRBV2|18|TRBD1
CASSGTTGGSDSNQPQHF
TGTGCCAGCAGTGGAACAACAGGGGGTTCCGATAGCAATCAGCCCCAGCATTTT
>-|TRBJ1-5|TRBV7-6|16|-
CASSLAGGRNNQPQHF
TGTGCCAGCAGCTTAGCGGGGGGACGGAACAATCAGCCCCAGCATTTT
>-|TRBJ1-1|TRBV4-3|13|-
CASSQTQNTEAFF
TGCGCCAGCAGCCAGACACAGAACACTGAAGCTTTCTTT
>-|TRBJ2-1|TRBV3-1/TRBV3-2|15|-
CASSQEASGTREQFF
TGTGCCAGCAGCCAAGAGGCTTCCGGGACTCGCGAGCAGTTCTTC
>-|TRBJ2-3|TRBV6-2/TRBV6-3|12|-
CASSWAWDTQYF
TGTGCCAGCAGTTGGGCGTGGGATACGCAGTATTTT
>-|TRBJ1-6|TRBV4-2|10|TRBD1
CASSTGVFHF
TGTGCCAGCAGCACAGGGGTGTTCCACTTT
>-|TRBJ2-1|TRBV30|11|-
CAWSVLNEQFF
TGTGCCTGGAGTGTACTCAATGAGCAGTTCTTC
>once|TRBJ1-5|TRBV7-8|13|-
CASSSHAGQPQHF
TGTGCCAGCAGCTCGCACGCGGGTCAGCCCCAGCATTTT
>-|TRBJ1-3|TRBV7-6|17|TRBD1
CASSLASYQGAGNTIYF
TGTGCCAGCAGCTTAGCGAGTTATCAGGGGGCTGGAAACACCATATATTTT
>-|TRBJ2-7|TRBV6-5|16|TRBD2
CASSYSVSGAPYEQYF
TGTGCCAGCAGTTACTCAGTGAGCGGGGCCCCCTACGAGCAGTACTTC
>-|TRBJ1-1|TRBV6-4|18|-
CASSDSKVLDGQNTEAFF
TGTGCCAGCAGTGACTCGAAAGTCTTGGACGGACAAAACACTGAAGCTTTCTTT
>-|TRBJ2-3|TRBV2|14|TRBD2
CASSGAGGTDTQYF
TGTGCCAGCAGTGGTGCGGGGGGGACAGATACGCAGTATTTT
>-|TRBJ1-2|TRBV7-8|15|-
CASSLAAGSVYGYTF
TGTGCCAGCAGCTTAGCTGCGGGGTCTGTCTATGGCTACACCTTC
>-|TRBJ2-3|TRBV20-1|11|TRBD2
CSADAAGGQYF
TGCAGTGCTGACGCGGCGGGGGGGCAGTATTTT
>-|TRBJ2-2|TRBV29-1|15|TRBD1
CSVREGQGFIGELFF
TGCAGCGTGCGAGAGGGACAGGGCTTCATCGGGGAGCTGTTTTTT
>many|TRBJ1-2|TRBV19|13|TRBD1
CASSPGTGKGYTF
TGTGCCAGTAGTCCCGGGACAGGGAAGGGCTACACCTTC
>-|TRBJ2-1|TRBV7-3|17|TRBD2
CASSLSVAGGSYNEQFF
TGTGCCAGCAGCTTGTCCGTGGCGGGGGGCTCTTACAATGAGCAGTTCTTC
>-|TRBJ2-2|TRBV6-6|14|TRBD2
CASRFGTRSGELFF
TGTGCCAGCAGATTCGGGACTAGGTCCGGGGAGCTGTTTTTT
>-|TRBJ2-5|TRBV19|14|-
CASSIQRDQETQYF
TGTGCCAGTAGTATTCAGAGGGACCAAGAGACCCAGTACTTC
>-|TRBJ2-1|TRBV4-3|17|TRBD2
CASSQASGGAWFGEQFF
TGCGCCAGCAGCCAAGCTAGCGGGGGGGCCTGGTTTGGTGAGCAGTTCTTC
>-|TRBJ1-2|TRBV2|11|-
CASRVRDGYTF
TGTGCCAGCAGGGTTCGAGATGGCTACACCTTC
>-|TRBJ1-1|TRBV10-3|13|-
CAISEAVNTEAFF
TGTGCCATCAGCGAAGCGGTGAACACTGAAGCTTTCTTT
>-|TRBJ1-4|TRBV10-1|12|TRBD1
CASSNGQGQLFF
TGCGCCAGCAGTAATGGACAGGGCCAACTGTTTTTT
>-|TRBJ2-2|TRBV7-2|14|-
CASTSGVGAGELFF
TGTGCCAGCACTTCCGGAGTAGGGGCCGGGGAGCTGTTTTTT
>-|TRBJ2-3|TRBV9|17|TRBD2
CASSPVGSGGEPDTQYF
TGTGCCAGCAGCCCCGTGGGGAGCGGGGGGGAGCCAGATACGCAGTATTTT
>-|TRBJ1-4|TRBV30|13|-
CAWSKRGNEKLFF
TGTGCCTGGAGTAAGCGGGGAAATGAAAAACTGTTTTTT
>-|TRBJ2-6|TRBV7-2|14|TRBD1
CASSKGQVPNVLTF
TGTGCCAGCAGTAAGGGACAGGTACCCAACGTCCTGACTTTC
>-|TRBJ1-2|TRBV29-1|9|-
CSGDGGYTF
TGCAGCGGAGATGGTGGCTACACCTTC
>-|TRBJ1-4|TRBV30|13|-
CAWNYRENEKLFF
TGTGCCTGGAATTACAGGGAGAATGAAAAACTGTTTTTT
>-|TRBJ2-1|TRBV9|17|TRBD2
CASSVGAGGVTYNEQFF
TGTGCCAGCAGCGTAGGGGCGGGGGGCGTCACCTACAATGAGCAGTTCTTC
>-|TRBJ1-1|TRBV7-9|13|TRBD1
CASSLAGQEEAFF
TGTGCCAGCAGCTTAGCTGGACAGGAAGAAGCTTTCTTT
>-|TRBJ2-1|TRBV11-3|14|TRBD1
CASSSQGSYNEQFF
TGTGCCAGCAGCTCACAGGGGTCCTACAATGAGCAGTTCTTC
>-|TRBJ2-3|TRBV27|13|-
CASRRLGGDTQYF
TGTGCCAGCAGAAGACTAGGTGGAGATACGCAGTATTTT
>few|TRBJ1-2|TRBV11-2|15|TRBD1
CASSSRTGRGYGYTF
TGTGCCAGCAGCTCCCGGACAGGAAGGGGGTATGGCTACACCTTC
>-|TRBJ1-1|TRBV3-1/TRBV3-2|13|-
CASSQDPGLQAFF
TGTGCCAGCAGCCAAGATCCAGGGCTTCAAGCTTTCTTT
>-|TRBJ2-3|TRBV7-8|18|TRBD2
CASSFGRRGLARGDTQYF
TGTGCCAGCAGCTTTGGTCGCCGCGGACTAGCGCGGGGAGATACGCAGTATTTT